A single sample is the source of the 23 T cell receptor beta chains below, sequenced in a study of cytomegalovirus exposure and HLA in healthy donors. The PCR used 60 Vbeta and 13 Jbeta primers. Sequencing was performed with immunoSEQ multiplex PCR; in TCRdb, only in-frame clones are kept and a portion is missing. Among about 140,000 clones listed, roughly 79% were seen once. Material: PBMCs. Source of these receptors: a woman aged 40 to 50 in good health and CMV-seronegative.

The chain carries TRBV4-1 and TRBJ2-3; TRBD2 aligns across 13 bases. In germline, CDR1 is MGHRA, CDR2 YSYEKL. The V segment lost 0 bases and the J segment 11 bases; nucleotides outside the gene matches: 5. CDR3 length: 15 residues. The CDR3 sequence: CASSQEGTSGALQYF. The DNA for the CDR3 is TGCGCCAGCAGCCAAGAAGGGACTAGCGGGGCATTGCAGTATTTT.

This chain uses TRBV18 with TRBJ1-1; possibly TRBD1 for D (6 bases). The CDR3 totals 12 residues. The germline V and J ends were trimmed by 6 bases and 7 bases, with 12 bases remaining between them. CDR1 KGHSH and CDR2 LQKENI come from the germline V gene. The CDR3 loop is CASSQRGYEAFF. The CDR3 DNA reads as TGTGCCAGCTCCCAAAGGGGGTATGAAGCTTTCTTT. The variable domain in full, with the rest retrieved from reference TRBV18 and TRBJ1-1, is NAGVMQNPRHLVRRRGQEARLRCSPMKGHSHVYWYRQLPEEGLKFMVYLQKENIIDESGMPKERFSAEFPKEGPSILRIQQVVRGDSAAYFCASSQRGYEAFFGQGTRLTVV.

The V gene is TRBV7-9, the J gene TRBJ1-2, with a possible D match to TRBD1 (6 bases). Germline CDR1 and CDR2: SEHNR and FQNEAQ (reference sequence). CDR3 length: 13 amino acids. Trimming shortened V by 10 bases and J by 8 bases, and 20 bases separated the two germline ends. This CDR3 reads CATDQDRTRGYTF. The CDR3 coding sequence is TGTGCCACCGACCAAGACAGGACACGGGGCTACACCTTC.

The chain recombines TRBV7-9 with TRBJ1-4, with D possibly matching TRBD1 (6 bases). The CDR3 runs 15 residues. V lost 2 bases, J lost 4 bases, and 11 bases lay in between. CDR1 and CDR2 from the germline V gene are SEHNR and FQNEAQ (reference sequence). The CDR3 reads CASSLYAGVNEKLFF. CDR3 bases: TGTGCCAGCAGCTTATACGCAGGGGTTAATGAAAAACTGTTTTTT.

V is TRBV19 and J is TRBJ1-2, with a tentative D call TRBD1 (6 bases). Trimming shortened V by 7 bases and J by 1 base, and 13 bases separated the two germline ends. Per the germline V gene, CDR1 is LNHDA and CDR2 is SQIVND (reference sequence). The CDR3 runs to 14 residues. CDR3 DNA sequence: TGTGCCAGTACCACGGACAGCCGTAACTATGGCTACACCTTC. It specifies CASTTDSRNYGYTF.

This clone turned up a few times. J is TRBJ1-2 and V is TRBV19; D perhaps matches TRBD1 (6 bases). Germline loops: CDR1 LNHDA, CDR2 SQIVND (reference sequence). The CDR3 sequence is 15 residues long. Trimming took off 0 bases at V and 5 bases at J, with 13 bases between the two ends. CDR3 region: CASSIDQDRKYGYTF. The CDR3, as DNA: TGTGCCAGTAGTATAGATCAGGACAGAAAATATGGCTACACCTTC.

This sequence joins TRBV5-1 and TRBJ2-7, with 10 bases that match TRBD1. Germline V gene data show CDR1 as SGHRS and CDR2 as YFSETQ. The ends lost 2 bases at V and 3 bases at J; junction bases unmatched: 11. CDR3 size: 17 residues. The CDR3 protein is CASSFPRTGGRIYEQYF. The CDR3 DNA is TGCGCCAGCAGCTTCCCCAGGACAGGGGGAAGAATCTACGAGCAGTACTTC.

The rearrangement joins TRBV2 to TRBJ1-6; TRBD1 is a possible D gene (6 bases). V was cut by 6 bases and J by 6 bases, with 9 bases left in between. The CDR3 covers 13 residues. Germline lookup yields CDR1 SNHLY and CDR2 FYNNEI. CDR3 sequence (DNA): TGTGCCAGCAGGCCAGGGGTTAATTCACCCCTCCACTTT. This gives the protein CASRPGVNSPLHF. Combining the CDR3 with reference TRBV2 and TRBJ1-6 gives the whole variable domain EPEVTQTPSHQVTQMGQEVILRCVPISNHLYFYWYRQILGQKVEFLVSFYNNEISEKSEIFDDQFSVERPDGSNFTLKIRSTKLEDSAMYFCASRPGVNSPLHFGNGTRLTVT.

This chain connects TRBV7-9 to TRBJ2-5; D might be TRBD2 (5 bases). Trimming pared 3 bases from V and 4 bases from J, leaving 18 bases between. Per germline, CDR1 SEHNR and CDR2 FQNEAQ (reference sequence). The CDR3 covers 16 residues. In DNA form, the CDR3 reads TGTGCCAGCAGCTTTATCGACAAACTGGGGAGAGAGACCCAGTACTTC. Translation gives CASSFIDKLGRETQYF.

The chain combines TRBV10-3 with TRBJ2-3; 9 bases align to TRBD2. V shed 7 bases, J shed 6 bases, and the junction held 5 bases outside the gene matches. This CDR3 region has 13 residues. Per the germline V gene, CDR1 is ENHRY and CDR2 is SYGVKD. CDR3 residues: CAITGTSSDTQYF. The CDR3 DNA reads TGTGCCATCACCGGGACTAGCTCCGATACGCAGTATTTT.

V is TRBV2 and J is TRBJ1-1, with D unresolved. Germline lookup yields CDR1 SNHLY and CDR2 FYNNEI. Trimming stripped 10 bases from V and 1 base from J, with 7 bases between. There are 11 residues in the CDR3. For the CDR3, the DNA is TGTGCCAACGGAGAGAACACTGAAGCTTTCTTT. This sequence encodes CANGENTEAFF.

This chain joins TRBV13 and TRBJ2-3; TRBD1 aligns across 9 bases. Trimming at V came to 5 bases and at J to 4 bases, leaving 7 bases not matched to a gene. The germline V gene has CDR1 PRHDT and CDR2 FYEKMQ (reference sequence). CDR3 size: 15 residues. The CDR3 nucleotides read TGTGCCAGCAGCCAACGGACAGGGGTGGCAGATACGCAGTATTTT. Amino acids: CASSQRTGVADTQYF. Combining the CDR3 with reference TRBV13 and TRBJ2-3 gives the whole variable domain AAGVIQSPRHLIKEKRETATLKCYPIPRHDTVYWYQQGPGQDPQFLISFYEKMQSDKGSIPDRFSAQQFSDYHSELNMSSLELGDSALYFCASSQRTGVADTQYFGPGTRLTVL.

This chain connects TRBV5-1 to TRBJ2-1, with D maybe TRBD2 (6 bases). Germline V gene sequence: CDR1 SGHRS, CDR2 YFSETQ. The CDR3 runs to 17 residues. Trimming took off 4 bases at V and 4 bases at J, with 21 bases between the two ends. CDR3 bases: TGCGCCAGCAGCACCGGGACTTCGGGCTTGGGTTACAATGAGCAGTTCTTC. The encoded protein is CASSTGTSGLGYNEQFF.

V is TRBV6-1 and J is TRBJ1-2; TRBD1 might be the D (5 bases). From germline, CDR1 is MNHNS and CDR2 SASEGT. The CDR3 covers 14 residues. V was pared by 0 bases and J by 4 bases, with 9 bases between. CDR3 in DNA: TGTGCCAGCAGTGAAGCCTCCGGGGGCTATGGCTACACCTTC. The encoded protein is CASSEASGGYGYTF.

The chain carries TRBV7-9 and TRBJ1-1; 7 positions agree with TRBD1. The CDR3 consists of 15 residues. J was trimmed by 2 bases and V by 3 bases; bases with no gene match: 6. Germline values: CDR1 SEHNR, CDR2 FQNEAQ (reference sequence). CDR3 sequence: CASSFEDRTNTEAFF. CDR3 coding DNA: TGTGCCAGCAGCTTTGAGGACAGGACAAACACTGAAGCTTTCTTT. The variable domain in full, completed from reference TRBV7-9 and TRBJ1-1, reads DTGVSQNPRHKITKRGQNVTFRCDPISEHNRLYWYRQTLGQGPEFLTYFQNEAQLEKSRLLSDRFSAERPKGSFSTLEIQRTEQGDSAMYLCASSFEDRTNTEAFFGQGTRLTVV.

The chain employs TRBV5-6 and TRBJ1-6; 7 nucleotides agree with TRBD1. Trimming took 6 bases from V and 8 from J; bases not matched to a gene: 5. CDR3 length: 13 residues. Per the germline V gene, CDR1 is SGHDT and CDR2 is YYEEEE. The CDR3 coding sequence is TGTGCCAGCACTGGACAGGAGGATTCACCCCTCCACTTT. Translated, it gives CASTGQEDSPLHF.

This clone was observed once. The rearrangement uses TRBV7-9 and TRBJ1-5; 8 positions agree with TRBD1. The V gene end was trimmed by 5 bases and the J gene end by 7 bases; junction bases not matched to a gene: 4. CDR1 SEHNR and CDR2 FQNEAQ come from the germline V gene (reference sequence). The CDR3 extends over 13 amino acids. The CDR3 DNA reads as TGTGCCAGCAGCCAGGGGGCGGACCAGCCCCAGCATTTT. It yields the protein CASSQGADQPQHF.

J is TRBJ2-7 and V is TRBV15; 7 nucleotides line up with TRBD1. The CDR3 contains 13 residues. V shed 3 bases and J 5 bases; nucleotides not matched to a gene: 4. Germline loops: CDR1 LNHNV, CDR2 YYDKDF (reference sequence). This CDR3 reads CATSSYRGDEQYF. The CDR3 coding sequence is TGTGCCACCAGCAGCTACAGGGGTGACGAGCAGTACTTC.

The V gene is TRBV5-1, the J gene TRBJ2-1; perhaps TRBD1 as D (5 bases). The CDR3 contains 13 residues. Germline V gives CDR1 SGHRS, CDR2 YFSETQ. V was shortened by 4 bases and J by 9 bases, with 14 bases between the two germline ends. The chain's CDR3 is CASSETGFLEQFF. The CDR3 DNA follows: TGCGCCAGCAGCGAAACAGGATTTCTTGAGCAGTTCTTC.

There are a few counts of this clone. The V call is TRBV18, the J call TRBJ2-5; TRBD1 matches at 11 bases. The CDR3 has 16 amino acids. V lost 4 bases and J lost 4; bases outside the gene matches: 8. Germline-derived CDR1 and CDR2 are KGHSH and LQKENI. The CDR3 loop is CASSQRTGGAAETQYF. The CDR3 nucleotides are TGTGCCAGCTCACAGAGGACAGGGGGCGCGGCAGAGACCCAGTACTTC.

This clone was found a few times. This chain uses TRBV23-1 with TRBJ2-7; 10 positions match TRBD2. TRBV23-1 qualifies as an ORF whose function is uncertain. CDR3 size: 16 residues. V lost 2 bases to trimming and J lost 2 bases; unmatched junction nucleotides: 6. The CDR3 DNA is TGCGCCAGCAGTCAACAGACTAGCGGGCCACCCTACGAGCAGTACTTC. This sequence encodes CASSQQTSGPPYEQYF.

This chain uses TRBV6-5 with TRBJ1-6; 7 bases fit TRBD1. CDR3 size: 16 residues. Trimming at V came to 2 bases and at J to 5 bases, leaving 6 bases not matched to a gene. Germline V gene data show CDR1 as MNHEY and CDR2 as SVGAGI. CDR3 DNA: TGTGCCAGCAGTTACAGGGGGCTCAGGAATAATTCACCCCTCCACTTT. Translating it yields CASSYRGLRNNSPLHF.

This clone showed up just a few times. This sequence joins TRBV10-2 and TRBJ2-7, with 7 positions matching TRBD2. Losses at the gene ends were 1 base for V and 3 bases for J; bases not matched to a gene: 12. The CDR3 has 17 amino acids. Germline assignment: CDR1 WSHSY and CDR2 SAAADI. The CDR3 DNA is TGCGCCAGCAGTGAGTGGCTGGGGCAGCGGGATTTCTACGAGCAGTACTTC. This codes for CASSEWLGQRDFYEQYF.